What follows describes a single T cell receptor (beta chain). Its antigen remains unidentified. The CDR3 runs to 14 residues. CDR1 MNHNS and CDR2 SASEGT come from the germline V gene. With V trimmed by 6 bases and J by 8 bases, 12 bases remained unmatched. This record belongs to a study of CD8 T cells in ankylosing spondylitis. Notes on the study in general: Fewer than ten highly homologous variants made up a TCR beta motif, and this motif appeared characteristic of ankylosing spondylitis blood.

A single record per CDR3 protein comes from TCRdb applying MiXCR to the 5' RACE reads. Counted here are roughly 370,000 distinct CDR3 sequences, around 20% occurring once; the ten biggest clones make up about a sixth. The clonotype was recovered from a male donor with ankylosing spondylitis. The chain combines TRBV6-1 with TRBJ1-1; 7 bases are a match to TRBD1. Material: blood, either unsorted or a sorted T cell fraction (not recorded which). The chain's CDR3 is CASRRDREPAEAFF. The DNA for the CDR3 is TGTGCCAGCAGAAGAGACAGGGAGCCGGCCGAAGCTTTCTTT.